What follows describes a single T cell receptor beta chain. RNA transcripts provided the template for amplifying TCR beta CDR3 regions. RT-PCR in the first round used HTBI primers; a second-round multiplex PCR followed. TCRdb re-called the multiplex PCR reads through MiXCR, storing one row per CDR3 protein. The table records about 740,000 distinct CDR3 sequences, approximately 40% of them present only once. The entry originates in a study of Graves' ophthalmopathy and Graves' hyperthyroidism. Study information: Peripheral blood sampling occurred at initial diagnosis, before any treatment.

Patients were excluded if they had other autoimmune diseases or uncontrolled infections, and likewise if pregnancy or lactation applied. The CDR3 is 15 amino acids. Trimming removed 4 bases at V and 11 bases at J, with 18 bases between. Looked up from germline, CDR1 is SGHAT and CDR2 is FQDESV (reference sequence). The specimen was peripheral blood. The V call is TRBV11-1, the J call TRBJ1-6; TRBD1 is a possible D gene (5 bases). The sequence derives from an adult man with Graves' ophthalmopathy. The CDR3 loop reads CASSYGQSLNPPLHF. CDR3 coding DNA: TGTGCCAGCAGCTACGGACAAAGCCTCAATCCACCCCTCCACTTT.